This T cell receptor beta chain emerged from a study of T cells in tumors after PD-1 blockade. Overall study: Patients had no prior checkpoint blockade, systemic immunosuppressants, or anti-cancer therapy within 4 weeks. During anti-PD-1 treatment, some patients continued daily vismodegib 150 mg.

Study-wide results and limits: Blood contained about 45% of the tumor's TCR clonotypes.

Notes on this clone: Its specificity is unknown.

Template: tumor biopsy or peripheral blood genomic DNA, roughly 550-6,500 ng per sample. Profiled with immunoSEQ multiplex PCR; TCRdb holds only in-frame clones, not every one. The sample carries around 49,000 clones, roughly 80% recorded once. Material: PBMCs, obtained before anti-PD-1 treatment. The receptor was derived from a human donor with basal cell carcinoma.

Written as DNA, the CDR3 is TGTGCCAGTAGAAGGCAGGCGATGTACAATGAGCAGTTCTTC. Translating it yields CASRRQAMYNEQFF. This chain uses TRBV19 with TRBJ2-1, with D unresolved. CDR3 length: 14 residues. V was clipped by 6 bases and J by 4 bases, with 13 bases between them. Per germline, CDR1 LNHDA and CDR2 SQIVND (reference sequence).